The 13 T cell receptor beta chains below come from one sample, sequenced in a study of identical twins. TCRdb called the 5' RACE reads again in MiXCR, with one record for every CDR3 protein. Altogether about 430,000 distinct CDR3 sequences are present, approximately 17% being singletons, with the ten largest covering around 12%. Sequencing was done on a sample of naive T cells sorted from blood. Receptors originate from a man aged 50 or older in good health.

This sequence joins TRBV6-5 and TRBJ2-5, with 9 bases fitting TRBD2. This CDR3 has 15 residues. Germline V lookup: CDR1 MNHEY, CDR2 SVGAGI. The V segment lost 6 bases and the J segment 4 bases; nucleotides outside the gene matches: 9. The CDR3 loop is CASSYDRLAAETQYF. In nucleotides, the CDR3 is TGTGCCAGCAGCTACGACAGACTAGCGGCAGAGACCCAGTACTTC.

This clonotype was seen ten or more times. The chain employs TRBV28 and TRBJ1-2; no clear D. Per germline, CDR1 MDHEN and CDR2 SYDVKM. The CDR3 sequence is 12 residues long. Trimming cost V 0 bases and J 4 bases, with 3 bases left between them. The CDR3 nucleotides are TGTGCCAGCAGTTTATGGGGCTATGGCTACACCTTC. Amino acids: CASSLWGYGYTF.

The chain carries TRBV20-1 and TRBJ2-3; 7 bases fit TRBD2. V trimming: 2 bases; J trimming: 0 bases; junction bases outside the gene matches: 5. The CDR3 has 15 amino acids. Germline V gene data show CDR1 as DFQATT and CDR2 as SNEGSKA (reference sequence). The CDR3 nucleotides read TGCAGTGCTAGATTTCTAGCGGCGAGCACAGATACGCAGTATTTT. This codes for CSARFLAASTDTQYF.

This chain links TRBV10-3 with TRBJ2-3, with D perhaps assigned TRBD1 or TRBD2 (5 bases each). Germline assignment: CDR1 ENHRY and CDR2 SYGVKD. Between the trimmed V and J ends, which lost 4 bases and 0 bases, there was a span of 14 bases. The CDR3 runs 16 residues. The CDR3 DNA is TGTGCCATCAGTGTTGGGGGAGTTTATAGCACAGATACGCAGTATTTT. Residues: CAISVGGVYSTDTQYF.

The chain is built from TRBV28 and TRBJ2-7, with TRBD1 identical over 7 bases. Per germline, CDR1 MDHEN and CDR2 SYDVKM. The CDR3 consists of 13 residues. Trimming cost V 6 bases and J 2 bases; bases outside gene matches: 4. CDR3 nucleotides: TGTGCCAGCAGACCACAGGGGACCTACGAGCAGTACTTC. Translated, it gives CASRPQGTYEQYF.

At least ten counts were recorded for this clonotype. The rearrangement uses TRBV7-2 and TRBJ2-7; D is perhaps TRBD2 (6 bases). V was clipped by 1 base and J by 1 base, with 14 bases between them. The CDR3 is 16 residues long. CDR1 is SGHTA and CDR2 is FQGNSA in the germline V gene. The CDR3 DNA reads TGTGCCAGCAGCTTAGGAAAAGCGGAGGGGTCCTACGAGCAGTACTTC. Its translation is CASSLGKAEGSYEQYF. Complete variable domain (other parts from reference TRBV7-2 and TRBJ2-7): GAGVSQSPSNKVTEKGKDVELRCDPISGHTALYWYRQSLGQGLEFLIYFQGNSAPDKSGLPSDRFSAERTGGSVSTLTIQRTQQEDSAVYLCASSLGKAEGSYEQYFGPGTRLTVT.

This clonotype rates as medium-sized. V is TRBV18 and J is TRBJ1-2, with TRBD1 matching 9 bases. With V trimmed by 8 bases and J by 5 bases, 6 bases remained unmatched. CDR1 is KGHSH, CDR2 LQKENI, per germline. This CDR3 spans 13 amino acids. This CDR3 reads CASSPGQGYGYTF. Here the CDR3 DNA reads TGTGCCAGCAGTCCGGGACAGGGATATGGCTACACCTTC.

In this sample, this clonotype turned up many times. The rearrangement joins TRBV18 to TRBJ2-1; 9 nucleotides match TRBD1. Per germline, CDR1 KGHSH and CDR2 LQKENI. V was clipped by 1 base and J by 4 bases; unmatched bases: 2. This CDR3 comprises 15 residues. CDR3 sequence reads: CASSPRDRDYNEQFF. The CDR3 DNA is TGTGCCAGCTCACCACGGGACAGGGATTACAATGAGCAGTTCTTC.

This clonotype appeared many times. The chain is built from TRBV5-1 and TRBJ2-2; unclear D gene. CDR3 length: 14 residues. Trimming removed 8 bases at V and 6 bases at J, with 17 bases between. Germline CDR1 is SGHRS and CDR2 is YFSETQ. The CDR3 loop reads CASDRHSGSGELFF. CDR3 sequence (DNA): TGCGCCAGTGACCGTCACTCTGGGTCCGGGGAGCTGTTTTTT.

Many counts were recorded for this clonotype. The rearrangement uses TRBV6-2 or TRBV6-3 and TRBJ2-5, with D possibly matching TRBD1 (6 bases). Germline assignment: CDR1 MNHEY and CDR2 SVGEGT. Trimming pared 2 bases from V and 2 bases from J, leaving 9 bases between. The CDR3 has 14 residues. This CDR3 reads CASSYPGQQETQYF. Written as DNA, the CDR3 is TGTGCCAGCAGTTACCCGGGACAACAAGAGACCCAGTACTTC.

At least ten counts were recorded for this clonotype. V usage is TRBV4-3 and J usage is TRBJ2-7; TRBD1 aligns across 9 bases. CDR3 length: 16 residues. J gave up 2 bases and V 0 bases, and 5 bases lay outside the gene matches. CDR1 and CDR2 (germline): LGHNA, YSLEER. The CDR3 coding sequence is TGCGCCAGCAGCCAAGATCCGTGGACAGGGGCCTACGAGCAGTACTTC. As protein: CASSQDPWTGAYEQYF.

This chain uses TRBV6-6 with TRBJ2-1; D is unclear. The germline V gene has CDR1 MNHNY and CDR2 SVGAGI (reference sequence). V gave up 5 bases and J gave up 5 bases, with 10 bases separating them. The CDR3 contains 13 residues. The CDR3, as DNA: TGTGCCAGCAGTCCCCGGGCCAACAATGAGCAGTTCTTC. This gives the protein CASSPRANNEQFF.

The chain links TRBV7-2 to TRBJ1-1; unclear D gene. The CDR3 covers 14 residues. Per the germline V gene, CDR1 is SGHTA and CDR2 is FQGNSA. The germline V and J ends were trimmed by 1 base and 1 base, with 7 bases remaining between them. For the CDR3, the DNA is TGTGCCAGCAGCTTAGTTAGAGCGAACACTGAAGCTTTCTTT. Translation: CASSLVRANTEAFF.